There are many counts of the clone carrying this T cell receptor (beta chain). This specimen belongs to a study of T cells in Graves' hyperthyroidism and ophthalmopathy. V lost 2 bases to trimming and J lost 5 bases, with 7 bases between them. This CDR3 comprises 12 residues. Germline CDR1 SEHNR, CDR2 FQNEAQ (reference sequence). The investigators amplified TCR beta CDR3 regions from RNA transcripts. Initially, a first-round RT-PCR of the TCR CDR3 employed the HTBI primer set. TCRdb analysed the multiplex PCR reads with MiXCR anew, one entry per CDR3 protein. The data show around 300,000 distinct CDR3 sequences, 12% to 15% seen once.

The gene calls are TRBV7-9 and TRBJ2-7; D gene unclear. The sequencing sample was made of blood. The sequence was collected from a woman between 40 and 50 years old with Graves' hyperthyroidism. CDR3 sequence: CASSLNPHEQYF. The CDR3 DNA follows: TGTGCCAGCAGCTTAAACCCCCACGAGCAGTACTTC. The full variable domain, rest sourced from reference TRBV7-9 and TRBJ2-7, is DTGVSQNPRHKITKRGQNVTFRCDPISEHNRLYWYRQTLGQGPEFLTYFQNEAQLEKSRLLSDRFSAERPKGSFSTLEIQRTEQGDSAMYLCASSLNPHEQYFGPGTRLTVT.